This passage covers 10 T cell receptor beta chains from one sample sequenced in a study of blood T cell repertoires in COVID-19. The protocol was immunoSEQ multiplex PCR, while the TCRdb copy is restricted to in-frame clones and leaves out a portion. This table has over 250,000 clones, around 82% appearing once. The source material was peripheral blood. These receptors were collected from a woman aged 50 to 65 who had recovered from COVID-19.

In its sample, this clone was seen many times. The rearrangement links TRBV18 to TRBJ2-7, with unresolved D. V was clipped by 6 bases and J by 0 bases, with 12 bases between them. Germline V lookup: CDR1 KGHSH, CDR2 LQKENI. CDR3 size: 14 residues. In nucleotides, the CDR3 is TGTGCCAGCTCCCATGACGCGGCCTCCTACGAGCAGTACTTC. It codes for CASSHDAASYEQYF.

For the CDR3, the DNA is TGTGCCAGCAGTTTGACAGGGGGTTGGCATGGCTACACCTTC. Amino acids: CASSLTGGWHGYTF. The chain carries TRBV28 and TRBJ1-2; 9 nucleotides agree with TRBD1. This CDR3 has 14 amino acids. Germline CDR1 reads MDHEN; CDR2 reads SYDVKM. The V segment lost 3 bases and the J segment 6 bases; nucleotides outside the gene matches: 5.

Only one count was recorded for this clone. The rearrangement uses TRBV7-9 and TRBJ2-5; 7 bases agree with TRBD1. Per the germline V gene, CDR1 is SEHNR and CDR2 is FQNEAQ (reference sequence). The CDR3 runs to 15 residues. The junction had 6 bases not matched to a gene; V was cut back by 4 bases and J by 1 base. CDR3 region: CASSYETGFQETQYF. DNA for the CDR3: TGTGCCAGCAGCTACGAGACAGGGTTCCAAGAGACCCAGTACTTC. Drawing the rest from reference TRBV7-9 and TRBJ2-5, the complete variable domain is DTGVSQNPRHKITKRGQNVTFRCDPISEHNRLYWYRQTLGQGPEFLTYFQNEAQLEKSRLLSDRFSAERPKGSFSTLEIQRTEQGDSAMYLCASSYETGFQETQYFGPGTRLLVL.

The CDR3 bases are TGTGCCAGCATTAACAGGATCCCTCCCTACGAGCAGTACTTC. Its translation: CASINRIPPYEQYF. The chain carries TRBV21-1 and TRBJ2-7; the table's D call of TRBD1 was not tested on the DNA. TRBV21-1 is a pseudogene segment. The CDR3 is 14 amino acids.

There are a few counts of this clone. This chain joins TRBV28 and TRBJ1-2; no firm D call. V was shortened by 4 bases and J by 5 bases, with 8 bases between the two germline ends. CDR1 is MDHEN and CDR2 is SYDVKM in the germline V gene. There are 12 residues in the CDR3. This CDR3 is CASSSQVYGYTF. The CDR3 DNA reads TGTGCCAGCAGTTCCCAGGTGTATGGCTACACCTTC.

The CDR3 nucleotides are TGTGCCAGCAGCTTTGGACAGGGGGCGTCTGGGGCCAACGTCCTGACTTTC. As protein: CASSFGQGASGANVLTF. The chain uses TRBV5-4 and TRBJ2-6; 11 nucleotides agree with TRBD1. Germline loops: CDR1 SGHNT, CDR2 YYREEE (reference sequence). The CDR3 contains 17 residues. The V gene end was trimmed by 2 bases and the J gene end by 1 base; junction bases not matched to a gene: 2.

The chain joins TRBV6-2 or TRBV6-3 to TRBJ2-1, with 7 bases lining up with TRBD1. V shed 6 bases and J 2 bases; nucleotides not matched to a gene: 4. This CDR3 spans 14 amino acids. The germline CDR1 and CDR2 sequences are MNHEY and SVGEGT. As DNA, the CDR3 is TGTGCCAGCAGCCAGGGACAGCCCTACAATGAGCAGTTCTTC. It is translated as CASSQGQPYNEQFF.

The V gene is TRBV19, the J gene TRBJ2-1; a possible D gene is TRBD2 (8 bases). This CDR3 comprises 16 residues. CDR1 and CDR2 (germline): LNHDA, SQIVND (reference sequence). V was trimmed by 6 bases and J by 6 bases, leaving 21 bases between them. The CDR3 sequence is CASSKPGGAGGNEQFF. Written as DNA, the CDR3 is TGTGCCAGTAGCAAACCCGGGGGGGCAGGGGGCAATGAGCAGTTCTTC.

This clone came up a few times. V and J are TRBV24-1 and TRBJ2-7, with 8 bases lining up with TRBD1. This CDR3 has 15 amino acids. Germline V gives CDR1 KGHDR, CDR2 SFDVKD. V lost 4 bases, J lost 7 bases, and 11 bases stayed unmatched. This CDR3 is CATSEAGGAAGEQYF. DNA for the CDR3: TGTGCCACCAGTGAGGCAGGGGGCGCCGCGGGTGAGCAGTACTTC.

The V gene is TRBV27, the J gene TRBJ1-3; a possible D gene is TRBD1 (6 bases). CDR1 is MNHEY, CDR2 SMNVEV, per germline (reference sequence). The CDR3 covers 13 residues. V lost 5 bases, J lost 6 bases, and 11 bases lay in between. The chain's CDR3 is CASSTTGSNTIYF. CDR3 DNA sequence: TGTGCCAGCAGTACGACAGGTTCAAACACCATATATTTT.